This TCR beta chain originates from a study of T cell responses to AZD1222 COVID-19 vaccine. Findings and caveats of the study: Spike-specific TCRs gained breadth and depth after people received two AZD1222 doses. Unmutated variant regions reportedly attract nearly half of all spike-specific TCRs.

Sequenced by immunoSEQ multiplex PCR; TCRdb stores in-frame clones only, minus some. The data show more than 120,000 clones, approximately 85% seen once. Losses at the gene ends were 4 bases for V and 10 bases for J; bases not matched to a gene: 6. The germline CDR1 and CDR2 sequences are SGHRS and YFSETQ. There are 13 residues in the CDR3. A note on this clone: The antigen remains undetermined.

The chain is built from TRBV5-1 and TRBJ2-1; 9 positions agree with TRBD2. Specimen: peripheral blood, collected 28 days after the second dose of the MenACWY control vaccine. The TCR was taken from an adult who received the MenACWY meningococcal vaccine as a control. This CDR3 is CASSAGTSQEQFF. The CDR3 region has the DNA TGCGCCAGCAGCGCTGGGACTAGCCAAGAGCAGTTCTTC.